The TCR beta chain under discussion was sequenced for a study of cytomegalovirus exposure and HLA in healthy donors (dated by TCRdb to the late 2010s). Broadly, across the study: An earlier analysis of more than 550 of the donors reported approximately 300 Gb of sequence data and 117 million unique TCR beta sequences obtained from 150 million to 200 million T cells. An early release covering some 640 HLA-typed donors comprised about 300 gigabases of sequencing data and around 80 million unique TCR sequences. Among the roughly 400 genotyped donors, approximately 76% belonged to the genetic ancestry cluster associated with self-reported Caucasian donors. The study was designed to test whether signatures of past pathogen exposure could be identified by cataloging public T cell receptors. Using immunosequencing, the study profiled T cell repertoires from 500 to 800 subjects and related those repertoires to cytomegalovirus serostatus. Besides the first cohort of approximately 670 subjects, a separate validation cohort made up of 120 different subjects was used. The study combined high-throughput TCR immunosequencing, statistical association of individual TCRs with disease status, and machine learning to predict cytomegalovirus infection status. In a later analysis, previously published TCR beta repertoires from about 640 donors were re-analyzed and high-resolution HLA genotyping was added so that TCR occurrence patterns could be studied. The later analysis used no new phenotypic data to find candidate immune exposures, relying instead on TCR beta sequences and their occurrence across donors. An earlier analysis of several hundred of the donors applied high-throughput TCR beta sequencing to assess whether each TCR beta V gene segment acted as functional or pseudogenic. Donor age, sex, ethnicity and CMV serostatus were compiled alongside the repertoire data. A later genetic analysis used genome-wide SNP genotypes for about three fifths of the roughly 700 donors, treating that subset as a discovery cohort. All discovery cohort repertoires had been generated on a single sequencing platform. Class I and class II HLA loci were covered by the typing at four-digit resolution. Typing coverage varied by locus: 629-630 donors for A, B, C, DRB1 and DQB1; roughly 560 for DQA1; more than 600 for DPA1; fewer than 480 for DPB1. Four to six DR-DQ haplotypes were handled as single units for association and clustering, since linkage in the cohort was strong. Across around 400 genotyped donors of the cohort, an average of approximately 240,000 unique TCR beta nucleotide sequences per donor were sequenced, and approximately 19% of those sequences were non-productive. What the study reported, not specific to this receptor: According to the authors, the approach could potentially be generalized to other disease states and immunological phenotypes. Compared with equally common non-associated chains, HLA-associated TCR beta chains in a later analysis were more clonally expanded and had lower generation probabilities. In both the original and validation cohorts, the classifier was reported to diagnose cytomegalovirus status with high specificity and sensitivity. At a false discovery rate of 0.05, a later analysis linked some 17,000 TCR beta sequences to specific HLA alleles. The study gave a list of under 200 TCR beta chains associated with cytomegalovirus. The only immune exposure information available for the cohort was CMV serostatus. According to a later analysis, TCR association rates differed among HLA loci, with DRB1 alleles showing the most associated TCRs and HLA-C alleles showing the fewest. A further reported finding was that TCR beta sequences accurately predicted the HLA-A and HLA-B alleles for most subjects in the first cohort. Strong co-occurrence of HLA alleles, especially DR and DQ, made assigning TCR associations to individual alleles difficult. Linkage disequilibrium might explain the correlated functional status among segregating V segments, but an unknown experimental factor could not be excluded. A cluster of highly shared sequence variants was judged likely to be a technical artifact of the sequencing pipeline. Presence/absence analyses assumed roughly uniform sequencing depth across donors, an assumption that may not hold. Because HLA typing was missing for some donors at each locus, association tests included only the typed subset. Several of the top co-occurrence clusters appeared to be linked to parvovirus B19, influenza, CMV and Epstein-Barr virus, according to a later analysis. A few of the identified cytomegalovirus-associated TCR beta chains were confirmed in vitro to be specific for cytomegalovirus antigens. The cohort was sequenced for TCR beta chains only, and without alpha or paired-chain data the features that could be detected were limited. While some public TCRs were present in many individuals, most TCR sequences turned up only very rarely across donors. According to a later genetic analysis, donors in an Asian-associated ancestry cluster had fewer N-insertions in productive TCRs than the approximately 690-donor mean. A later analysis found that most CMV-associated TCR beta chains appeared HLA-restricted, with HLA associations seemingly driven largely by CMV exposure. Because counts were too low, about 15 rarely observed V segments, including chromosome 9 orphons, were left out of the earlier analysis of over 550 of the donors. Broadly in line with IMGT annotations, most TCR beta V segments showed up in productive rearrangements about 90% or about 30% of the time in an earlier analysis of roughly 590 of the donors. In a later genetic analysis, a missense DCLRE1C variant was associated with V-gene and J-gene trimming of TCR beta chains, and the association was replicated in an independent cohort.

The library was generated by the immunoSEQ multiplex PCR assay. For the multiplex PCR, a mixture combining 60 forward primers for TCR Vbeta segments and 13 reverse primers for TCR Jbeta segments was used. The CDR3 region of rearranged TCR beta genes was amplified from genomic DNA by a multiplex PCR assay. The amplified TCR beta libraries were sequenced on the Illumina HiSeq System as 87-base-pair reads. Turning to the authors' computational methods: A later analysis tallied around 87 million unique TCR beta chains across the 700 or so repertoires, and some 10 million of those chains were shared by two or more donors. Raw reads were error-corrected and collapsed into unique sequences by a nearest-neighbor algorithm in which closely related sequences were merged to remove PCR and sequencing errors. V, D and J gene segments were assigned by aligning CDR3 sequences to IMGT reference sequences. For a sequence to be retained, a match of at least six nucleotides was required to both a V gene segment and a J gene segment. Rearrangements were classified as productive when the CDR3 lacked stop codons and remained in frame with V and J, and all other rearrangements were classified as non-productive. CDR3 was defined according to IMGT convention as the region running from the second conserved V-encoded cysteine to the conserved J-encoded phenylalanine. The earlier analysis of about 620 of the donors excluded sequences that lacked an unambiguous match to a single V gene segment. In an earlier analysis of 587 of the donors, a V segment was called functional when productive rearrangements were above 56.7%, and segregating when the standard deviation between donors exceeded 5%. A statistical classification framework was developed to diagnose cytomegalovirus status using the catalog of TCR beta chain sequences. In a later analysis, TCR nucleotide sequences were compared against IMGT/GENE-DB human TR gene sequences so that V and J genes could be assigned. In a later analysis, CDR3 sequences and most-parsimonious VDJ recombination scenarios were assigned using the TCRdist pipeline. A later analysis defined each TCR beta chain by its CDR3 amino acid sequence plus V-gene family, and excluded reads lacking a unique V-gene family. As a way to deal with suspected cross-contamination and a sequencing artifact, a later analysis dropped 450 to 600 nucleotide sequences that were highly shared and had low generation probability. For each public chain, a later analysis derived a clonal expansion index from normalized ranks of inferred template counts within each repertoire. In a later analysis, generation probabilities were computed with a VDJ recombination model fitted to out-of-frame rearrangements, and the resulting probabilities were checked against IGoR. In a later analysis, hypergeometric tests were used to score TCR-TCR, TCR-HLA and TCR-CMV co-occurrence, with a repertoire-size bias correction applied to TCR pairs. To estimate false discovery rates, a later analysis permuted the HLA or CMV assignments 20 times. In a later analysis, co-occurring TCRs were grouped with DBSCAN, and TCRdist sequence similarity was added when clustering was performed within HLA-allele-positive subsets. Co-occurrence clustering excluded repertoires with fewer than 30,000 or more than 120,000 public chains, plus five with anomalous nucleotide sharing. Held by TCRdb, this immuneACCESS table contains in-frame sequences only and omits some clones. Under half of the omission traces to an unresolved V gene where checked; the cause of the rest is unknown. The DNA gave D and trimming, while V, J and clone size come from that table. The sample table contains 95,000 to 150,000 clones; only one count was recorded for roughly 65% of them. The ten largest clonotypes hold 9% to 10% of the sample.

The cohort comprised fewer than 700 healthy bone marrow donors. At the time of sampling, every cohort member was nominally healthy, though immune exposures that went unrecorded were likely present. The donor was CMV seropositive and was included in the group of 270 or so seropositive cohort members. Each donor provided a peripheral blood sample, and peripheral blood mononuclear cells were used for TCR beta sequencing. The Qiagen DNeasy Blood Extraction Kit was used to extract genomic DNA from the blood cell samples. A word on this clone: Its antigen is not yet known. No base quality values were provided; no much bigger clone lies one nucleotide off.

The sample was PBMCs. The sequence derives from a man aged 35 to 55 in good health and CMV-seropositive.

At the DNA level, the sequence is TGTGCCAGCAATCGTTGGGCGTCCGGGGACTACGAGCAGTACTTC. This sequence encodes CASNRWASGDYEQYF. In this chain, TRBV28 is recombined with TRBJ2-7; TRBD2 is perhaps the D gene, given 5 matching bases. The CDR3 runs 15 amino acids, cysteine and phenylalanine included. The entry retains the CDR3 DNA only, 45 bases that are in frame from base 1. CDR1 and CDR2 are drawn from the germline V gene: MDHEN, SYDVKM. Deletion took 7 bases off V and 3 bases off J, with a span of 19 bases between the germline ends.